This T cell receptor (beta chain) was sequenced in a study of cytotoxic CD8 clonotypes in ibrutinib-treated CLL. Study-wide findings and caveats: Sampling of sustained-remission and progressing patients occurred at differing times. At ibrutinib response, clonality increased, and at progression it declined back toward baseline. Public clonotypes proved infrequent, and on treatment they shrank or remained steady.

Investigators sought sequencing depths of between 1 in 200,000 and 1 in 1 million T cells. This table comes from immunoSEQ multiplex PCR, and its TCRdb copy is limited to in-frame clones, with some not included. The sample lists some 84,000 clones, more than 70% occurring once. Per germline, CDR1 LNHDA and CDR2 SQIVND (reference sequence). The V end lost 7 bases, the J end lost 8 bases, and 26 bases lay between the germline ends. CDR3 length equals 16 residues. Remarks on this clone: What it binds is unknown.

The sequence derives from a human donor with chronic lymphocytic leukemia. The chain is built from TRBV19 and TRBJ1-2; TRBD1 is a possible D gene (6 bases). This sample comprised PBMCs, obtained before ibrutinib treatment. CDR3 in amino acids: CASTLSTPRGDRGYTF. CDR3 in DNA: TGTGCCAGTACCCTCTCAACCCCAAGGGGTGACAGGGGCTACACCTTC.